This TCR beta chain was identified in a study of stem cell transplantation in POMP-related autoinflammatory disease. Across the study: CD8+ T cells were low and CD4+ cells naive-skewed before transplant. Notes on the study in general: PRAID patients trended toward lower TRB diversity and higher clonality in all analyzed T-cell subsets. Patients with PRAID showed a restricted number of unique TRB V-J gene pairings.

Clones were read by immunoSEQ multiplex PCR, and TCRdb kept only the in-frame ones, dropping some. The table lists tens of thousands of clones, roughly 93% of them singletons. Germline V lookup: CDR1 SGHDN, CDR2 FVKESK. The ends were cut back, 4 bases at V and 5 bases at J, with 17 bases in the middle. CDR3 length equals 15 residues. As regards this clone: Its antigen is not identified.

The specimen comprised CD4+ T cells from PBMCs, sampled after stem cell transplantation. This chain connects TRBV14 to TRBJ2-5; possibly TRBD2 for D (6 bases). The sequence came from a human patient with POMP-related autoinflammation and immune dysregulation (PRAID). Some T cells may possibly be graft donor cells. This CDR3 is CASSLFQGRGETQYF. CDR3 nucleotides: TGTGCCAGCAGCCTATTCCAGGGCCGGGGGGAGACCCAGTACTTC.